This is a list of T cell receptor beta chains from one sample in a study of shared clonotypes between healthy human individuals. Assay used: immunoSEQ multiplex PCR; TCRdb lists only in-frame clones, some missing. The sample carries a few million clones, around 95% recorded once. Sequencing was done on a sample of naive CD8+ T cells from PBMCs. The receptor set was obtained from a man aged 18-30 years in good health. Some clones in this sample may be carry-over from other donors' samples. CDR3s include the opening cysteine and the closing phenylalanine or tryptophan. A D gene is named only where the DNA matches it firmly. Some rows have no size entry. The others give once, few or many, or a class for an expanded clone.

CDR3 protein	CDR3 DNA	clone size	D gene	V gene	J gene
CASSQGGSQFF	TGTGCCAGCAGCCAGGGAGGATCGCAGTTCTTC	once	NA	TRBV7-9	TRBJ2-1
CASSNRTASYEQYF	TGTGCCAGCAGTAACCGGACAGCTTCCTACGAGCAGTACTTC	NA	NA	TRBV6-5	TRBJ2-7
CASSLAPPGTGSNNYGYTF	TGTGCCAGCAGCTTAGCCCCGCCCGGGACAGGCTCTAATAACTATGGCTACACCTTC	NA	TRBD1	TRBV7-3	TRBJ1-2
CASSQDRTGEIMNTEAFF	TGCGCCAGCAGCCAAGATAGGACAGGGGAAATCATGAACACTGAAGCTTTCTTT	NA	TRBD1	TRBV4-3	TRBJ1-1
CASSLVTSGSYEQFF	TGTGCCAGCAGCTTAGTAACTAGCGGGAGCTATGAGCAGTTCTTC	NA	TRBD2	TRBV7-2	TRBJ2-1
CASSQPVRGKNTGELFF	TGCGCCAGCAGTCAACCCGTCAGGGGAAAGAACACCGGGGAGCTGTTTTTT	NA	NA	TRBV23-1	TRBJ2-2
CASSQSATNEKLFF	TGCGCCAGCAGCCAATCGGCAACTAATGAAAAACTGTTTTTT	NA	NA	TRBV4-1	TRBJ1-4
CAWSIWQGTLEQYF	TGTGCCTGGAGTATTTGGCAGGGAACCCTCGAGCAGTACTTC	NA	NA	TRBV30	TRBJ2-7
CASSLTMWGPRAGYTF	TGTGCCAGCAGTTTAACCATGTGGGGCCCCCGGGCCGGCTACACCTTC	NA	NA	TRBV27	TRBJ1-2
CASSIGRQLNTGELFF	TGTGCCAGTAGTATAGGTAGGCAGTTGAACACCGGGGAGCTGTTTTTT	NA	NA	TRBV19	TRBJ2-2
CAWSVTRGTDTQYF	TGTGCCTGGAGTGTTACGCGGGGCACAGATACGCAGTATTTT	NA	NA	TRBV30	TRBJ2-3
CASSPPSPRWELFF	TGTGCCAGCAGTCCCCCTTCACCTCGGTGGGAGCTGTTTTTT	NA	NA	TRBV27	TRBJ2-2
CASSTRDRGRKNTEAFF	TGTGCCAGTAGTACCCGGGACAGGGGGCGAAAGAACACTGAAGCTTTCTTT	NA	TRBD1	TRBV19	TRBJ1-1
CASTDGNTIYF	TGTGCCAGCACCGATGGAAACACCATATATTTT	once	NA	TRBV27	TRBJ1-3
CASSLLGSYEQYF	TGTGCCAGCAGTTTACTAGGGTCCTACGAGCAGTACTTC	NA	NA	TRBV28	TRBJ2-7
CASIQWAGEYTEAFF	TGTGCCAGCATCCAATGGGCAGGGGAATACACTGAAGCTTTCTTT	NA	NA	TRBV2	TRBJ1-1
CASSMPTTVISSYEQYF	TGTGCCAGCAGCATGCCCACGACAGTTATCAGCTCCTACGAGCAGTACTTC	NA	NA	TRBV7-9	TRBJ2-7
CASSDGLYGYTF	TGTGCCAGCAGCGACGGATTATATGGCTACACCTTC	NA	NA	TRBV9	TRBJ1-2
CASSRSGSSYNEQFF	TGTGCCAGCAGCCGTAGCGGGAGCTCCTACAATGAGCAGTTCTTC	once	TRBD2	TRBV6-5	TRBJ2-1
CAISVGTGPNTGELFF	TGTGCCATCAGTGTAGGAACAGGGCCGAACACCGGGGAGCTGTTTTTT	NA	NA	TRBV10-3	TRBJ2-2
CASSFQGSTNEKLFF	TGTGCCAGCAGCTTCCAGGGCTCAACTAATGAAAAACTGTTTTTT	NA	NA	TRBV7-2	TRBJ1-4
CASSTRAGTSTDTQYF	TGCGCCAGCAGCACACGAGCGGGTACTAGCACAGATACGCAGTATTTT	NA	NA	TRBV4-1	TRBJ2-3
CASSDRQGTGNTIYF	TGTGCCAGCAGTGATAGGCAGGGCACTGGAAACACCATATATTTT	NA	NA	TRBV6-1	TRBJ1-3
CASSLVVGDEQYF	TGTGCCAGCAGCTTAGTGGTCGGGGACGAGCAGTACTTC	NA	NA	TRBV9	TRBJ2-7
CSVEDWAPPNYGYTF	TGCAGCGTTGAAGACTGGGCCCCTCCTAACTATGGCTACACCTTC	NA	NA	TRBV29-1	TRBJ1-2
CASSPPGAPVRAFF	TGTGCCAGCAGCCCCCCGGGGGCCCCAGTCCGAGCTTTCTTT	NA	NA	TRBV11-2	TRBJ1-1
CASLDRLETQYF	TGTGCCAGTTTGGACAGGTTGGAGACCCAGTACTTC	NA	NA	TRBV21-1	TRBJ2-5
CSVNSMNTEAFF	TGCAGCGTTAATTCGATGAACACTGAAGCTTTCTTT	few	NA	TRBV29-1	TRBJ1-1
CASSLEWGPYNEQFF	TGTGCCAGCAGCTTAGAGTGGGGCCCCTACAATGAGCAGTTCTTC	NA	NA	TRBV7-8	TRBJ2-1
CASSPQGGSFHEQYF	TGTGCCAGCAGCCCACAAGGCGGGAGTTTCCACGAGCAGTACTTC	once	TRBD2	TRBV11-3	TRBJ2-7
CASSEIPGELFF	TGTGCCAGCAGCGAAATACCCGGGGAGCTGTTTTTT	NA	NA	TRBV9	TRBJ2-2
CASSLGGGEQFF	TGTGCCAGCAGCTTAGGCGGGGGTGAGCAGTTCTTC	NA	TRBD2	TRBV7-9	TRBJ2-1
CSVEYGRLSGTDTQYF	TGCAGCGTTGAATATGGGCGGCTTTCCGGCACAGATACGCAGTATTTT	once	NA	TRBV29-1	TRBJ2-3
CASRDPGIPNTEAFF	TGTGCCAGCAGAGATCCAGGGATACCGAACACTGAAGCTTTCTTT	NA	NA	TRBV28	TRBJ1-1
CASSPTASAEAFF	TGTGCCAGCAGTCCAACCGCATCCGCTGAAGCTTTCTTT	NA	NA	TRBV7-9	TRBJ1-1
CASSVSTGGYSYEQYF	TGTGCCAGCAGCGTATCGACGGGGGGCTACTCCTACGAGCAGTACTTC	NA	NA	TRBV9	TRBJ2-7
CASMMRGAGPEAFF	TGTGCCAGCATGATGCGAGGGGCAGGGCCTGAAGCTTTCTTT	once	NA	TRBV28	TRBJ1-1
CASESLTGELRETQYF	TGTGCCAGCGAATCCCTGACAGGGGAGTTGCGTGAGACCCAGTACTTC	NA	TRBD1	TRBV6-6	TRBJ2-5
CASSDPIGYEQYF	TGTGCCAGCAGCGATCCCATAGGCTACGAGCAGTACTTC	NA	NA	TRBV7-9	TRBJ2-7
CSVDRPITDTQYF	TGCAGCGTTGACAGGCCTATCACAGATACGCAGTATTTT	NA	NA	TRBV29-1	TRBJ2-3